This T cell receptor beta chain is drawn from a study of cytotoxic CD8 clonotypes in ibrutinib-treated CLL. Study in general: Response samples were obtained once patients had received a median around twelve months of treatment, range 6 to 36.

To note about this clone: Mismatch with germline at one junction end may stem from a read error.

Using immunoSEQ multiplex PCR, the repertoire was profiled, and TCRdb retains in-frame clones only, with some absent. The profile covers around 200,000 clones, with roughly 79% appearing a single time and approximately 10% taken by the ten largest. Germline CDR1 and CDR2: SSHAT and FNYEAQ (reference sequence). The CDR3 loop spans 15 amino acids. The V gene is TRBV7-7, the J gene TRBJ2-1; TRBD1 matches 7 bases. This receptor was taken from a human donor with chronic lymphocytic leukemia. The starting material was PBMCs, obtained after 12 months of ibrutinib treatment. The CDR3 spells CASSHGTVPYNEQFF. The CDR3 coding sequence is TGTGCTAGCAGCCACGGGACAGTCCCCTACAATGAGCAGTTCTTC.